These 5 T cell receptor beta chains were all obtained from the same sample, sequenced in a study of circulating and synovial CD4+ cells in juvenile arthritis. This table comes from immunoSEQ multiplex PCR, and its TCRdb copy is limited to in-frame clones, with some not included. The sample has 30,000 to 40,000 clones, roughly 96% seen once. The sequencing sample was made of CD4+ T cells from blood. The receptor set was obtained from a human donor with juvenile idiopathic arthritis.

This chain connects TRBV4-2 to TRBJ2-2; 16 bases map to TRBD2. Per germline, CDR1 LGHNA and CDR2 YNFKEQ. The CDR3 covers 19 residues. V shed 2 bases and J 7 bases; nucleotides not matched to a gene: 10. In nucleotides, the CDR3 is TGTGCCAGCAGCCAATCCGGGACTAGCGGGGGGGCAAGGGGCGGGGAGCTGTTTTTT. Its translation is CASSQSGTSGGARGGELFF.

CDR3 DNA: TGTGCCAGCAGTTTAATTAGCGGGGGCTACGAGCAGTACTTC. This encodes CASSLISGGYEQYF. J is TRBJ2-7 and V is TRBV28, with 9 positions matching TRBD2. V trimming: 2 bases; J trimming: 3 bases; junction bases outside the gene matches: 2. This CDR3 spans 14 amino acids. Germline V CDR1 and CDR2: MDHEN, SYDVKM.

The gene calls are TRBV5-4 and TRBJ2-7; TRBD2 aligns across 11 bases. Trimming at V came to 0 bases and at J to 1 base, leaving 3 bases not matched to a gene. Germline V gene sequence: CDR1 SGHNT, CDR2 YYREEE (reference sequence). This CDR3 is built from 16 residues. The CDR3 loop reads CASSLGGTSGSYEQYF. The CDR3 DNA reads TGTGCCAGCAGCTTGGGTGGGACTAGCGGTTCCTACGAGCAGTACTTC. Drawing the rest from reference TRBV5-4 and TRBJ2-7, the complete variable domain is ETGVTQSPTHLIKTRGQQVTLRCSSQSGHNTVSWYQQALGQGPQFIFQYYREEENGRGNFPPRFSGLQFPNYSSELNVNALELDDSALYLCASSLGGTSGSYEQYFGPGTRLTVT.

This chain links TRBV11-2 with TRBJ2-5, with TRBD2 as a possible D gene (6 bases). The germline V and J ends were trimmed by 4 bases and 9 bases, with 18 bases remaining between them. Germline V gene lookup returns CDR1 SGHAT and CDR2 FQNNGV. This CDR3 comprises 14 residues. The CDR3 sequence is CASSSSGGGEAQYF. The DNA for the CDR3 is TGTGCCAGCAGCTCCTCCGGGGGAGGCGAGGCCCAGTACTTC. The whole variable domain, remainder taken from reference TRBV11-2 and TRBJ2-5, is EAGVAQSPRYKIIEKRQSVAFWCNPISGHATLYWYQQILGQGPKLLIQFQNNGVVDDSQLPKDRFSAERLKGVDSTLKIQPAKLEDSAVYLCASSSSGGGEAQYFGPGTRLLVL.

The chain carries TRBV28 and TRBJ2-7, with 7 bases aligning to TRBD1. V lost 5 bases to trimming and J lost 0 bases; unmatched junction nucleotides: 7. This CDR3 spans 15 amino acids. Germline values: CDR1 MDHEN, CDR2 SYDVKM. In DNA, the CDR3 is TGTGCCAGCAGTGCCTCCGGGACAGCCTCCTACGAGCAGTACTTC. Its translation: CASSASGTASYEQYF.